The 3 T cell receptor beta chains presented below share a single source sample, sequenced in a study of blood T cell repertoires in COVID-19 (dated by TCRdb to 2018 to 2021). Library preparation employed the immunoSEQ multiplex PCR assay. TCRdb mirrors the immuneACCESS table, restricted to in-frame sequences. Some clones are absent from its copies; in checked studies, under half trace to an unresolved V gene, and the reason for the others is unknown. This sample holds 450,000 or so clones; 70% to 90% were observed only once. The ten largest clonotypes hold around 0.92% of the sample. Material: peripheral blood. The receptors come from a man in his late teens or twenties with COVID-19, enrolled during active disease.

This rearrangement joins TRBV19 to TRBJ2-3; D perhaps matches TRBD1 (6 bases). The length of the CDR3 is 16 residues. Per germline, CDR1 LNHDA and CDR2 SQIVND (reference sequence). With 6 bases removed from V and 5 bases from J, the gap between germline ends came to 21 bases. In nucleotides, the CDR3 is TGTGCCAGTAGGCAGCTTTGGACAGACCTGGGAGATACGCAGTATTTT. Translating gives CASRQLWTDLGDTQYF.

This chain joins TRBV5-1 and TRBJ2-3; 11 bases are a match to TRBD2. Germline V gene sequence: CDR1 SGHRS, CDR2 YFSETQ. J gave up 6 bases and V 5 bases, and 5 bases lay outside the gene matches. This CDR3 contains 14 residues. The CDR3 spells CASRTSGDQDTQYF. In DNA form, the CDR3 reads TGCGCCAGCAGGACTAGCGGGGACCAGGATACGCAGTATTTT.

The rearrangement links TRBV27 to TRBJ2-1, with D possibly TRBD2 on 6 matching bases. The V and J ends lost 11 bases and 0 bases respectively, with 14 bases between them. This CDR3 is 14 amino acids long. Germline loops: CDR1 MNHEY, CDR2 SMNVEV (reference sequence). CDR3 protein: CAAASVTSYNEQFF. The CDR3 DNA reads TGTGCCGCGGCTAGCGTAACCTCCTACAATGAGCAGTTCTTC.